One and the same sample provided the 28 T cell receptor beta chains below, sequenced in a study of blood T cell repertoires in COVID-19. Data came from immunoSEQ multiplex PCR; TCRdb stores just in-frame clones and leaves some out. The data show 65,000 to 90,000 clones, with 80% to 90% seen just once and approximately 10% held by the top ten. Input material: peripheral blood. The origin of the receptors is a man older than 75 with acute or convalescent COVID-19.

This chain connects TRBV4-1 to TRBJ2-7, with 7 bases aligning to TRBD1. CDR1 and CDR2 from the germline V gene are MGHRA and YSYEKL. The CDR3 length is 15 residues. J gave up 5 bases and V 4 bases, and 11 bases lay outside the gene matches. The CDR3 bases are TGCGCCAGCAGCCTTTGGCCGACAGGGTTCAACGAGCAGTACTTC. Its protein product is CASSLWPTGFNEQYF.

The rearrangement joins TRBV10-3 to TRBJ2-1; 8 nucleotides agree with TRBD2. The CDR3 is 18 residues long. In germline, CDR1 is ENHRY, CDR2 SYGVKD. The trim removed 0 bases at V and 0 bases at J, leaving 7 bases unmatched. CDR3 sequence reads: CAISESGAAGGSYNEQFF. CDR3 coding DNA: TGTGCCATCAGTGAGTCGGGAGCGGCGGGAGGCTCCTACAATGAGCAGTTCTTC.

The chain has TRBV6-5 and TRBJ1-4; 8 positions match TRBD1. Trimming at V came to 10 bases and at J to 7 bases, leaving 5 bases not matched to a gene. CDR3 size: 12 residues. CDR1 is MNHEY and CDR2 is SVGAGI in the germline V gene. The CDR3, as DNA: TGTGCCACAGGACAGGGCAGTGAAAAACTGTTTTTT. It codes for CATGQGSEKLFF.

This chain joins TRBV19 and TRBJ2-2; 9 positions match TRBD1. CDR1 is LNHDA, CDR2 SQIVND, per germline (reference sequence). This CDR3 region has 17 residues. Losses at the gene ends were 6 bases for V and 4 bases for J; bases not matched to a gene: 12. The CDR3 is CASSRVTGGGGTGELFF. DNA of the CDR3: TGTGCCAGTAGCAGAGTCACAGGGGGCGGTGGCACCGGGGAGCTGTTTTTT.

The chain uses TRBV19 and TRBJ2-3, with D maybe TRBD1 (5 bases). Germline lookup yields CDR1 LNHDA and CDR2 SQIVND (reference sequence). The V end lost 5 bases, the J end lost 6 bases, and 12 bases lay between the germline ends. CDR3 length: 13 amino acids. In DNA form, the CDR3 reads TGTGCCAGTAGTCCTCATAGACAGGATACGCAGTATTTT. This translates into CASSPHRQDTQYF.

This rearrangement joins TRBV27 to TRBJ1-1; possibly TRBD1 for D (6 bases). The CDR3 extends over 14 amino acids. V was shortened by 2 bases and J by 5 bases, with 12 bases between the two germline ends. Germline V CDR1 and CDR2: MNHEY, SMNVEV (reference sequence). In nucleotides, the CDR3 is TGTGCCAGCAGTTTAAATCAGGGGCGGACTGAAGCTTTCTTT. This sequence encodes CASSLNQGRTEAFF.

This clone was recorded once. This sequence joins TRBV5-1 and TRBJ1-1, with TRBD1 identical over 7 bases. V lost 3 bases, J lost 7 bases, and 6 bases stayed unmatched. The CDR3 length is 13 residues. The germline CDR1 and CDR2 sequences are SGHRS and YFSETQ. Written as DNA, the CDR3 is TGCGCCAGCAGCTCCCAGGACAGGAGTGAAGCTTTCTTT. It specifies CASSSQDRSEAFF.

The chain uses TRBV11-3 and TRBJ2-1, with TRBD2 as a possible D gene (5 bases). CDR1 is SGHNT, CDR2 YENEEA, per germline. The CDR3 has 13 amino acids. V dropped 5 bases and J dropped 15 bases, with 20 bases sitting between them. CDR3 protein: CASSLVRDTAPFF. The CDR3 nucleotides are TGTGCCAGCAGCCTCGTCCGGGATACGGCTCCGTTCTTC.

J is TRBJ1-1 and V is TRBV20-1; D is possibly TRBD1 (5 bases). CDR3 length: 13 residues. Trimming stripped 3 bases from V and 3 bases from J, with 11 bases between. Germline V gene data show CDR1 as DFQATT and CDR2 as SNEGSKA (reference sequence). The CDR3 here is CSASKGIDTEAFF. The CDR3 DNA is TGCAGTGCTAGTAAGGGGATCGACACTGAAGCTTTCTTT.

The chain has TRBV6-6 and TRBJ2-3; possible D gene TRBD2, 5 bases. This CDR3 is built from 14 residues. The V end lost 2 bases, the J end lost 7 bases, and 13 bases lay between the germline ends. Looked up from germline, CDR1 is MNHNY and CDR2 is SVGAGI (reference sequence). CDR3 sequence: CASSYPGRENTQYF. In nucleotides, the CDR3 is TGTGCCAGCAGTTACCCCGGACGGGAAAATACGCAGTATTTT.

The gene calls are TRBV18 and TRBJ2-3; 9 bases fit TRBD2. Germline values: CDR1 KGHSH, CDR2 LQKENI. The CDR3 loop spans 17 amino acids. After removal of 5 bases from V and 0 bases from J, the junction contained 9 bases not matched to a gene. The CDR3 region is CASSRNIAGDSTDTQYF. CDR3 nucleotides: TGTGCCAGCTCAAGGAATATAGCGGGGGATAGCACAGATACGCAGTATTTT.

The chain has TRBV7-9 and TRBJ2-4; D may be TRBD1 (8 bases). The V gene's germline CDR1 is SEHNR and CDR2 FQNEAQ (reference sequence). The CDR3 consists of 14 residues. With 5 bases removed from V and 8 bases from J, the gap between germline ends came to 16 bases. This CDR3 is CASSLWTGRDIQYF. The CDR3 nucleotides read TGTGCCAGCAGCCTGTGGACAGGGAGGGACATTCAGTACTTC.

The DNA of the CDR3 is TGTGCCAGCAGTTACGGACCGGGAGGGACGGAGACCCAGTACTTC. Translation gives CASSYGPGGTETQYF. The rearrangement uses TRBV6-5 and TRBJ2-5; 8 bases map to TRBD2. The germline CDR1 and CDR2 sequences are MNHEY and SVGAGI. The CDR3 loop spans 15 amino acids. V gave up 2 bases and J gave up 5 bases; unmatched junction bases: 7.

The rearrangement uses TRBV18 and TRBJ2-7, with D perhaps matching TRBD2 (6 bases). CDR1 and CDR2 (germline): KGHSH, LQKENI. Deletions cut 3 bases from V and 3 bases from J, with 9 bases between. The CDR3 has 13 residues. DNA of the CDR3: TGTGCCAGCTCACCGGGACTGTACTACGAGCAGTACTTC. This translates into CASSPGLYYEQYF.

The chain uses TRBV5-4 and TRBJ1-3, with D unclear. The V gene's germline CDR1 is SGHNT and CDR2 YYREEE (reference sequence). V was trimmed by 0 bases and J by 1 base, leaving 8 bases between them. The CDR3 runs to 15 residues. CDR3 nucleotides: TGTGCCAGCAGCTTGGAGGGAGGGTCTGGAAACACCATATATTTT. Translating gives CASSLEGGSGNTIYF.

The chain carries TRBV5-1 and TRBJ2-5, with 8 bases lining up with TRBD2. The V gene end was trimmed by 4 bases and the J gene end by 5 bases; junction bases not matched to a gene: 7. This CDR3 spans 14 amino acids. Germline CDR1 reads SGHRS; CDR2 reads YFSETQ. Here the CDR3 DNA reads TGCGCCAGCAGCCCTGCGGGGGGCGCTGAGACCCAGTACTTC. Translating gives CASSPAGGAETQYF.

CDR3 sequence reads: CASSFSGTGELFF. The CDR3 coding sequence is TGTGCCAGCAGCTTCTCGGGAACCGGGGAGCTGTTTTTT. The V call is TRBV7-3, the J call TRBJ2-2; maybe TRBD2 (5 bases). V was trimmed by 3 bases and J by 5 bases, leaving 7 bases between them. The CDR3 loop spans 13 amino acids. CDR1 is SGHTA and CDR2 is FQGTGA in the germline V gene.

CDR3 sequence (DNA): TGTGCCAGCAGTTTCTACGATGGAGGCACTGAAGCTTTCTTT. This gives the protein CASSFYDGGTEAFF. The genes are TRBV6-6 and TRBJ1-1; unclear D gene. Between the trimmed V and J ends, which lost 4 bases and 4 bases, there was a span of 13 bases. The CDR3 loop spans 14 amino acids. Germline CDR1 MNHNY, CDR2 SVGAGI (reference sequence).

The gene calls are TRBV5-6 and TRBJ2-7, with D uncertain. In germline, CDR1 is SGHDT, CDR2 YYEEEE. This CDR3 comprises 11 residues. Trimming removed 0 bases from V and 7 bases from J, with 5 bases in between. Written as DNA, the CDR3 is TGTGCCAGCAGCTTGGGAGGTGAGCAGTACTTC. This translates into CASSLGGEQYF. The entire variable domain, with the rest obtained from reference TRBV5-6 and TRBJ2-7, is as follows: DAGVTQSPTHLIKTRGQQVTLRCSPKSGHDTVSWYQQALGQGPQFIFQYYEEEERQRGNFPDRFSGHQFPNYSSELNVNALLLGDSALYLCASSLGGEQYFGPGTRLTVT.

The chain recombines TRBV3-1 (or the pseudogene TRBV3-2) with TRBJ2-6; weak D call: TRBD2 (7 bases). The length of the CDR3 is 16 residues. Germline V gene data show CDR1 as LGHDT and CDR2 as YNNKEL (reference sequence). The V and J ends lost 1 base and 4 bases respectively, with 11 bases between them. Written as DNA, the CDR3 is TGTGCCAGCAGCCAAGTAGGGGGGGCCGGGGCCAACGTCCTGACTTTC. Amino acid sequence: CASSQVGGAGANVLTF.

This chain joins TRBV29-1 and TRBJ1-1, with D possibly matching TRBD1 (5 bases). Germline V CDR1 and CDR2: SQVTM, ANQGSEA. Deletions cut 4 bases from V and 6 bases from J, with 15 bases between. CDR3 length: 13 amino acids. The CDR3 here is CSVGGAGIAEAFF. The CDR3 bases are TGCAGCGTTGGAGGGGCGGGAATCGCTGAAGCTTTCTTT.

This clone was detected a few times. The CDR3 DNA follows: TGTGCCAGCAGCGGACAGGGGAACTATGGCTACACCTTC. This gives the protein CASSGQGNYGYTF. V is TRBV7-6 and J is TRBJ1-2; 9 positions agree with TRBD1. The germline V gene encodes CDR1 SGHVS and CDR2 FNYEAQ. The V gene end was trimmed by 5 bases and the J gene end by 2 bases; junction bases not matched to a gene: 0. CDR3 length equals 13 residues.

The rearrangement uses TRBV18 and TRBJ2-1, with D perhaps matching TRBD1 (6 bases). This CDR3 contains 16 residues. V was cut by 4 bases and J by 0 bases, with 13 bases left in between. CDR1 and CDR2 from the germline V gene are KGHSH and LQKENI. The CDR3: CASSQITGSSYNEQFF. CDR3 nucleotide sequence: TGTGCCAGCTCACAGATTACAGGGAGCTCCTACAATGAGCAGTTCTTC.

The V call is TRBV5-5, the J call TRBJ1-3, with D possibly being TRBD1 (6 bases). This CDR3 has 16 residues. Per germline, CDR1 SGHKS and CDR2 YYEKEE (reference sequence). The V gene lost 0 bases and the J gene lost 1 base, with 11 bases spanning the gap. The CDR3 loop reads CASSLAPGQSGNTIYF. The CDR3 bases are TGTGCCAGCAGCTTGGCCCCGGGACAATCTGGAAACACCATATATTTT.

The chain links TRBV5-5 to TRBJ1-2; 8 bases map to TRBD1. With V trimmed by 4 bases and J by 5 bases, 7 bases remained unmatched. The CDR3 extends over 14 amino acids. CDR1 SGHKS and CDR2 YYEKEE come from the germline V gene (reference sequence). This CDR3 is CASSVQDREYGYTF. CDR3 nucleotides: TGTGCCAGCAGCGTACAGGACAGGGAATATGGCTACACCTTC.

This clone came up once. The chain carries TRBV7-9 and TRBJ2-3; no clear D gene. In germline, CDR1 is SEHNR, CDR2 FQNEAQ (reference sequence). Deletions cut 1 base from V and 0 bases from J, with 11 bases between. The CDR3 has 16 amino acids. CDR3 protein: CASSLGLAYSTDTQYF. The CDR3, as DNA: TGTGCCAGCAGCTTAGGGTTGGCTTACAGCACAGATACGCAGTATTTT.

The chain combines TRBV11-2 with TRBJ2-5, with D possibly matching TRBD2 (6 bases). Germline assignment: CDR1 SGHAT and CDR2 FQNNGV. The CDR3 extends over 13 amino acids. Trimming removed 5 bases at V and 0 bases at J, with 7 bases between. CDR3: CASSRGYQETQYF. The CDR3, as DNA: TGTGCCAGCAGCCGGGGGTACCAAGAGACCCAGTACTTC.

The chain carries TRBV6-1 and TRBJ2-1; a possible D gene is TRBD2 (7 bases). Looked up from germline, CDR1 is MNHNS and CDR2 is SASEGT. Trimming pared 4 bases from V and 7 bases from J, leaving 20 bases between. The CDR3 consists of 16 residues. CDR3 in DNA: TGTGCCAGCAGTGTAGAGCCGGGGGGCATTGGGAATGAGCAGTTCTTC. Protein product: CASSVEPGGIGNEQFF.